This T cell receptor (beta chain) appears in the sequencing data of a study of shared clonotypes between healthy human individuals (TCRdb year 2020). Study-wide context: A couple of women and three men aged 18 to 49 years were included in the cohort. For each donor, CD4 naive and CD4 memory were each given three plates, CD8 naive was given two plates, and CD8 memory was given one plate. To estimate repertoire size and how much clonotypes are shared between individuals, the study performed deep sequencing of blood TCR repertoires from roughly five healthy adults. To increase sequencing depth and limit assay-specific biases, different laboratories used diverse techniques to prepare libraries and sequence TCR repertoires. Between about 0.8 and 8.9 billion PBMCs per donor were obtained by leukapheresis. Points the paper makes about the study in general: About 5% of naive CD4, approximately 3.7% of naive CD8, around 2.3% of memory CD4, and roughly 0.4% of memory CD8 clonotypes were shared across several donors. Because the study included a small number of donors, the genetic and exposure-history diversity represented was limited. Incomplete sequencing was indicated by rarefaction of sorted-subset datasets, despite the large sequencing depth. Compared with non-shared clonotypes, clonotypes shared by all four sorted-subset donors had higher generation probabilities. Sampling was limited to blood, and TCR repertoires in tissue likely differ from TCR repertoires in blood. Estimated clonotype richness was generally larger for naive than for memory subsets. Pairwise subsampling indicated that sequencing depth was expected to affect the degree of clonotype sharing among donors.

With respect to this clone: Its antigen remains unidentified. There are no base qualities to consult, and no much larger clone falls within one base.

Healthy HIV-negative adults with no recently reported acute infections or vaccinations were included as donors. Only Caucasian adults living in Nashville, Tennessee, USA were represented among the donors. CD4+ T cells were enriched through magnetic negative selection, after which naive cells were positively selected on CD45RA and the remaining negative fraction served as the memory subset. After blood collection by leukapheresis, PBMCs were isolated using Ficoll-Histopaque density gradient centrifugation and then cryopreserved in the vapor phase of liquid nitrogen. Analytical flow cytometry was used to check the purity and quantity of every magnetically sorted T cell population. Genomic DNA was isolated from each sorted fraction and quantified by UV absorbance on a Nanodrop 2000c. CDR1 and CDR2 are drawn from the germline V gene: SGHAT, FQNNGV. Trimming takes 6 bases from V and 4 bases from J, and the germline ends sit 6 bases apart. From its cysteine to its phenylalanine, the CDR3 spans 11 amino acids. Only the CDR3 DNA is retained, 33 bases long and in frame from the first base.

Using the deep immunoSEQ assay, TCR CDR3 regions were amplified from genomic DNA by multiplex PCR. Genomic DNA extracted from each cell subset was distributed evenly over all wells of several immunoSEQ 96-well plates, and each plate served as one replicate. For sorted subsets, each replicate PCR was loaded with 200 ng genomic DNA, equivalent to 25,000 to 35,000 T cell genomes. Purified libraries were quantified with a Qubit 3.0 fluorometer, sized on a Bioanalyzer 2100, and re-quantified with the KAPA Library Quantification kit. Every immunoSEQ 96-well plate was sequenced on a separate single-read 150-cycle Illumina NextSeq 550 flow cell. The authors processed their data as follows. Because only junctional sequences without quality scores were contained in the immunoSEQ output, filtering matching that applied to full-length reads could not be performed. Sequences were annotated with PyIR, a Python wrapper for IgBLAST v1.9, and V/J genes and CDR3 were assigned using IMGT germline references. Reads with weak V/J assignments (E-value above 1e-6), missing CDR3, stop codons, out-of-frame junctions, or ambiguous translated residues were removed. A V3J clonotype was defined by an identical inferred V gene, J gene, and CDR3 amino acid sequence. Percentage overlap between repertoires was calculated by dividing the number of shared unique clonotypes by the size of the smaller repertoire. Richness of each repertoire was evaluated using RTK rarefaction, the Chao1 estimator, and Recon v2.1 estimates of unobserved clonotypes. OLGA was used to compute generation probabilities for all TCRbeta clonotypes that the gDNA method yielded from a handful of donors. Here the immuneACCESS table is served through TCRdb, limited to in-frame sequences with V and J called. Missing clones are a known gap in these copies; in checked studies unresolved V genes cover under half, and the rest lacks a known reason. D and trimming were read from the DNA, whereas the V and J calls and clone size are those reported in that table. The sample table records approximately 500,000 clones; 90% to 96% of these occur just once. In total, the top ten clones hold roughly 0.06% of the sample.

The chain uses TRBV11-2 and TRBJ2-5, with no confident D gene call. This TCR derives from a young woman in good health. The sample was naive CD4+ T cells sorted from blood. Explained via the paper, the cell subset or site label denotes: CD45RA+ positively selected. The CDR3 has the sequence CASRRGETQYF. The DNA reads as follows: TGTGCCAGCAGGAGAGGAGAGACCCAGTACTTC.